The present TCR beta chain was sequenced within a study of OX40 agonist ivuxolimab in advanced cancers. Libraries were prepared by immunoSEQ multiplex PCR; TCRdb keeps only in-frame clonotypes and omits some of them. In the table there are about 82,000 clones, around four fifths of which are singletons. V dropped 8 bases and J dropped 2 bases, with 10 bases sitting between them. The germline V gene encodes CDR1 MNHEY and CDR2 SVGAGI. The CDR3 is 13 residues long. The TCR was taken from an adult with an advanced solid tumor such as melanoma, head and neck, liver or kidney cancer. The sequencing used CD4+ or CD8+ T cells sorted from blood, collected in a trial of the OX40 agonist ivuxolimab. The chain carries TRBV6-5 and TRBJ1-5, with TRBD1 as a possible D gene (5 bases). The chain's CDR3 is CASGRGGNQPQHF. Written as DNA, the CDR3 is TGTGCCAGCGGACGGGGGGGCAATCAGCCCCAGCATTTT.